The 17 T cell receptor beta chains listed next were all sequenced from one sample in a study of cytomegalovirus exposure and HLA in healthy donors. Method: immunoSEQ multiplex PCR; TCRdb's copy keeps in-frame clones and lacks some. Of 76,000 or so clones in the sample, approximately 93% were seen once. Sequenced: PBMCs. The receptors shown here come from a woman aged 18-29 years in good health and CMV-seropositive.

A few counts support this clone. The chain is built from TRBV5-4 and TRBJ2-7; D is uncertain. V was trimmed by 4 bases and J by 3 bases, leaving 5 bases between them. This CDR3 has 11 amino acids. Germline V gives CDR1 SGHNT, CDR2 YYREEE (reference sequence). The CDR3 here is CASSRGYEQYF. CDR3 sequence (DNA): TGTGCCAGCAGCCGCGGCTACGAGCAGTACTTC.

The chain uses TRBV7-8 and TRBJ1-1; D gene uncertain. V lost 0 bases to trimming and J lost 1 base, with 9 bases between them. From germline, CDR1 is SGHVS and CDR2 FQNEAQ. The CDR3 has 15 residues. CDR3 DNA: TGTGCCAGCAGCTTAGCCTACCCAGGGAACACTGAAGCTTTCTTT. Protein product: CASSLAYPGNTEAFF.

The J gene is TRBJ2-7, the V gene TRBV5-1; 8 nucleotides match TRBD1. CDR1 is SGHRS and CDR2 is YFSETQ in the germline V gene. The CDR3 sequence is 15 residues long. V was pared by 5 bases and J by 3 bases, with 10 bases of the junction left unmatched. The CDR3 DNA reads as TGCGCCAGCAGAAAGGACAGGGACGGCTTCTACGAGCAGTACTTC. Its translation: CASRKDRDGFYEQYF.

In nucleotides, the CDR3 is TGTGCCAGCAGCCTGGACAGCTGGAACACTGAAGCTTTCTTT. Protein product: CASSLDSWNTEAFF. This chain connects TRBV2 to TRBJ1-1; D perhaps matches TRBD1 (6 bases). V was cut by 6 bases and J by 1 base, with 12 bases left in between. Germline assignment: CDR1 SNHLY and CDR2 FYNNEI. This CDR3 comprises 14 residues.

The J gene is TRBJ2-2, the V gene TRBV7-2, with TRBD2 matching 11 bases. Germline V gene sequence: CDR1 SGHTA, CDR2 FQGNSA. The CDR3 is 15 amino acids. V was clipped by 2 bases and J by 6 bases; unmatched bases: 2. The DNA of the CDR3 is TGTGCCAGCAGCTTAACTAGCGGGAGCTCCGGGGAGCTGTTTTTT. Residues: CASSLTSGSSGELFF.

This clone was seen once. V is TRBV18 and J is TRBJ1-4, with 8 bases aligning to TRBD1. Germline assignment: CDR1 KGHSH and CDR2 LQKENI. The V and J ends lost 3 bases and 7 bases, in that order; junction bases with no gene match: 10. There are 16 residues in the CDR3. DNA of the CDR3: TGTGCCAGCTCACCGATAACTCAGGGGGCTGGTGAAAAACTGTTTTTT. Translated, it gives CASSPITQGAGEKLFF.

The V gene is TRBV7-2, the J gene TRBJ1-2; D is perhaps TRBD1 (5 bases). The V gene lost 1 base and the J gene lost 8 bases, with 20 bases spanning the gap. Germline CDR1 and CDR2: SGHTA and FQGNSA. The CDR3 totals 16 residues. CDR3 DNA sequence: TGTGCCAGCAGCTTAGACCCCCCAGGGTTAGGTTACGGCTACACCTTC. The encoded protein is CASSLDPPGLGYGYTF. The whole variable domain, filled in from reference TRBV7-2 and TRBJ1-2, reads GAGVSQSPSNKVTEKGKDVELRCDPISGHTALYWYRQSLGQGLEFLIYFQGNSAPDKSGLPSDRFSAERTGGSVSTLTIQRTQQEDSAVYLCASSLDPPGLGYGYTFGSGTRLTVV.

This chain links TRBV13 with TRBJ2-1; 14 nucleotides align to TRBD2. CDR3 size: 17 residues. Germline assignment: CDR1 PRHDT and CDR2 FYEKMQ (reference sequence). V lost 5 bases to trimming and J lost 4 bases; unmatched junction nucleotides: 7. The chain's CDR3 is CASSLRTSGRRYNEQFF. The CDR3 coding sequence is TGTGCCAGCAGCCTCCGGACTAGCGGGAGGAGGTACAATGAGCAGTTCTTC.

The chain carries TRBV7-9 and TRBJ1-2, with D tentatively TRBD1 (5 bases). Germline V gene sequence: CDR1 SEHNR, CDR2 FQNEAQ (reference sequence). The length of the CDR3 is 13 residues. V gave up 5 bases and J gave up 2 bases, with 9 bases separating them. This CDR3 is CASSAAGNYGYTF. CDR3 DNA: TGTGCCAGCAGCGCTGCAGGGAACTATGGCTACACCTTC.

The genes are TRBV9 and TRBJ2-2; maybe TRBD2 (6 bases). Germline CDR1 SGDLS, CDR2 YYNGEE. V lost 4 bases and J 5 bases, leaving 15 bases between the germline ends. This CDR3 has 15 amino acids. The CDR3: CASSRRRADTGELFF. DNA of the CDR3: TGTGCCAGCAGCCGAAGGAGGGCCGATACCGGGGAGCTGTTTTTT.

The gene calls are TRBV11-3 and TRBJ1-1, with a tentative D call TRBD1 (6 bases). Trimming shortened V by 1 base and J by 4 bases, and 13 bases separated the two germline ends. The length of the CDR3 is 15 residues. Germline assignment: CDR1 SGHNT and CDR2 YENEEA. In nucleotides, the CDR3 is TGTGCCAGCAGCTTAGTTTCAGGGGAAGGCACTGAAGCTTTCTTT. Translating it yields CASSLVSGEGTEAFF. The variable domain in full, completed from reference TRBV11-3 and TRBJ1-1, reads EAGVVQSPRYKIIEKKQPVAFWCNPISGHNTLYWYLQNLGQGPELLIRYENEEAVDDSQLPKDRFSAERLKGVDSTLKIQPAELGDSAVYLCASSLVSGEGTEAFFGQGTRLTVV.

The J gene is TRBJ2-3, the V gene TRBV7-8; D is perhaps TRBD2 (6 bases). V shed 5 bases and J shed 5 bases, with 8 bases lying between them. The CDR3 loop spans 12 amino acids. Germline V gives CDR1 SGHVS, CDR2 FQNEAQ. As DNA, the CDR3 is TGTGCCAGCAGCCCCGGGAGAGATACGCAGTATTTT. This translates into CASSPGRDTQYF.

The chain links TRBV29-1 to TRBJ1-1; no clear D gene. Per germline, CDR1 SQVTM and CDR2 ANQGSEA. Trimming cost V 5 bases and J 10 bases, with 17 bases left between them. The CDR3 length is 12 residues. CDR3 DNA: TGCAGCGTTCGTACGTCTTCCGGCGGAGCTTTCTTT. Amino acid sequence: CSVRTSSGGAFF.

The CDR3 DNA sequence: TGTGCCAGCCGACCCCCAGGGGGTGTGAACGAGCAGTACTTC. Translation: CASRPPGGVNEQYF. The chain has TRBV28 and TRBJ2-7; 7 bases are shared with TRBD1. J was trimmed by 5 bases and V by 8 bases; bases with no gene match: 12. The CDR3 contains 14 residues. CDR1 is MDHEN, CDR2 SYDVKM, per germline.

The chain links TRBV19 to TRBJ1-1; TRBD1 might be the D (6 bases). V shed 5 bases and J shed 5 bases, with 18 bases lying between them. The germline V gene encodes CDR1 LNHDA and CDR2 SQIVND (reference sequence). CDR3 length equals 15 residues. CDR3 nucleotide sequence: TGTGCCAGTAGTGTCGGGGGGGCGGTGGTGACTGAAGCTTTCTTT. Translated, it gives CASSVGGAVVTEAFF.

V and J are TRBV4-3 and TRBJ1-1; D may be TRBD1 (6 bases). CDR3 length: 17 amino acids. The germline gives CDR1 LGHNA, CDR2 YSLEER. The ends were cut back, 0 bases at V and 0 bases at J, with 14 bases in the middle. The CDR3 coding sequence is TGCGCCAGCAGCCAAGATACATTGAGGACAGTGAACACTGAAGCTTTCTTT. Protein: CASSQDTLRTVNTEAFF.

The chain couples TRBV5-4 to TRBJ2-5, with 10 bases fitting TRBD2. The germline V gene has CDR1 SGHNT and CDR2 YYREEE (reference sequence). The V and J ends lost 5 bases and 5 bases, in that order; junction bases with no gene match: 6. The CDR3 runs to 14 residues. The CDR3 sequence is CASSPSGRRETQYF. For the CDR3, the DNA is TGTGCCAGCAGTCCTAGCGGGAGAAGGGAGACCCAGTACTTC.